This T cell receptor (beta chain) came from a study of blood T cell repertoires in COVID-19. As for the study in general: From T cells, B-cell-depleted T cells, or PBMCs came the material, which was cDNA or gDNA.

In the source study's methods: Counts of nucleated cells, estimated from reference gene primer amplification, were obtained. Assay: immunoSEQ multiplex PCR; the TCRdb copy retains only in-frame clones and omits some. V and J calls and clone size are as listed in that table; D and trimming were resolved from the DNA. The sample contains approximately 61,000 clones, more than 75% of which appear only once. The germline V gene encodes CDR1 SGHTA and CDR2 FQGTGA. The CDR3 runs to 13 residues. Trimming removed 2 bases from V and 5 bases from J, with 9 bases in between. The chain employs TRBV7-3 and TRBJ2-5; D not certain. This receptor was taken from a human donor in a cohort sampled during active COVID-19. The sequencing input was peripheral blood. The CDR3 is CASSLYRSETQYF. CDR3 bases: TGTGCCAGCAGCTTATATAGATCCGAGACCCAGTACTTC. The full variable domain, rest sourced from reference TRBV7-3 and TRBJ2-5, is GAGVSQTPSNKVTEKGKYVELRCDPISGHTALYWYRQSLGQGPEFLIYFQGTGAADDSGLPNDRFFAVRPEGSVSTLKIQRTERGDSAVYLCASSLYRSETQYFGPGTRLLVL.